This T cell receptor beta chain was captured by sequencing in a study of blood T cell repertoires in COVID-19. Study overall: COVID-19 samples from acute and convalescent phases originated in the United States, Italy and Spain.

Germline V lookup: CDR1 LNHDA, CDR2 SQIVND (reference sequence). The CDR3 runs to 17 residues. The V gene end was trimmed by 4 bases and the J gene end by 1 base; junction bases not matched to a gene: 11. This clone was recorded only once. Residents of 24 US areas, aged roughly 18 to 90 years, made up the participants. Clinical history reported by participants formed the basis on which cohorts were assigned. In the original processing: Reference gene primers were amplified, and this amplification served to estimate nucleated cell counts. This table comes from immunoSEQ multiplex PCR, and its TCRdb copy is limited to in-frame clones, with some not included. Clone size and the V and J calls come from that table; the DNA yielded D and trimming. The sample lists 200,000 to 300,000 clones, 75% to 85% occurring once.

The receptor was derived from a woman in her fifties or sixties with acute COVID-19. This chain joins TRBV19 and TRBJ2-3, with 7 bases that match TRBD2. Sequencing input: PBMCs or T cells enriched from blood (not recorded which). The CDR3 DNA reads TGTGCCAGTAGTAGTTCGTGGGCGGGGGAAGGCACAGATACGCAGTATTTT. It translates to CASSSSWAGEGTDTQYF.